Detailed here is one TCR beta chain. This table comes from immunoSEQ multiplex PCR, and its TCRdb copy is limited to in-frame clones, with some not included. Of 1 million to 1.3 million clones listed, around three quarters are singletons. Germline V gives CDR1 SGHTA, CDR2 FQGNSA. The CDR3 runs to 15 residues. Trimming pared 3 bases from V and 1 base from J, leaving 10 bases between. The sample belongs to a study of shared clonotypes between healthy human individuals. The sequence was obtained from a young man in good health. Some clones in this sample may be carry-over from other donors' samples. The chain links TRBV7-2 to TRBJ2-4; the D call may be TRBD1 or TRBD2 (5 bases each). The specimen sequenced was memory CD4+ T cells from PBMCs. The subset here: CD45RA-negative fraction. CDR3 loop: CASSFGGVAKNIQYF. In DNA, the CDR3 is TGTGCCAGCAGCTTTGGGGGAGTGGCCAAAAACATTCAGTACTTC.